This TCR beta chain was captured in a study of follicular helper T cells after annual influenza vaccination. Study in general: Some donors were sampled over the 2013-2014, 2014-2015 and 2015-2016 vaccinations. Study outcomes and limitations: ICOS+CD38+ cTfh clonality change tracked circulating plasmablast frequency change.

Time point indicated: 2014-2015 season, 7 days after vaccination. After removal of 3 bases from V and 10 bases from J, the junction contained 8 bases not matched to a gene. There are 15 residues in the CDR3. Germline lookup yields CDR1 LGHNT and CDR2 FRNRAP. Concerning this clone: Its antigen remains unidentified.

Assay: immunoSEQ multiplex PCR; the TCRdb copy retains only in-frame clones and omits some. This repertoire shows about 10,000 clones, under 85% found once; its top ten account for about 0.8%. The chain is built from TRBV12-5 and TRBJ2-1; TRBD2 aligns across 11 bases. The source of this sequence is an adult who received the influenza vaccine. Here the sequenced sample was CXCR5- memory CD4+ T cells sorted from blood, taken 7 days after influenza vaccination. The CDR3: CASGFGLAGLGEQFF. The CDR3 DNA reads TGTGCTAGTGGTTTTGGACTAGCGGGTCTTGGGGAGCAGTTCTTC. Drawing the rest from reference TRBV12-5 and TRBJ2-1, the complete variable domain is DARVTQTPRHKVTEMGQEVTMRCQPILGHNTVFWYRQTMMQGLELLAYFRNRAPLDDSGMPKDRFSAEMPDATLATLKIQPSEPRDSAVYFCASGFGLAGLGEQFFGPGTRLTVL.